Sequencing of this T cell receptor beta chain was carried out in a study of blood T cell repertoires in COVID-19. Study overall: T cells, B-cell-depleted T cells, or PBMCs provided the cDNA or gDNA that served as material.

Methods used by the authors: Using reference gene primer amplification, nucleated cell counts were estimated. Clones were sequenced by immunoSEQ multiplex PCR, and TCRdb holds only the in-frame ones, with some missing. V, J and clone size were drawn from that table, and D and trimming were deduced from the DNA. The repertoire holds some 78,000 clones, with 65% to 85% as singletons. This CDR3 spans 11 amino acids. CDR1 SNHLY and CDR2 FYNNEI come from the germline V gene. V lost 10 bases and J lost 10, with 16 bases in between. Sample: peripheral blood. The TCR was taken from a man between 60 and 75 years old with active or convalescent COVID-19. The chain uses TRBV2 and TRBJ1-1; D is perhaps TRBD1 (5 bases). CDR3 in amino acids: CANLLQVTAFF. For the CDR3, the DNA is TGTGCCAACCTCTTACAGGTAACAGCTTTCTTT.